A few counts support the clone carrying this T cell receptor (beta chain). Its antigen is unknown. This specimen comes from a study of T cells in Graves' hyperthyroidism and ophthalmopathy. Trimming took off 5 bases at V and 0 bases at J, with 11 bases between the two ends. Germline CDR1 MNHNS, CDR2 SASEGT. This CDR3 has 14 residues. It was uncontrolled infection, other autoimmune disease, pregnancy or lactation that excluded patients. TCR beta CDR3 regions were amplified from RNA transcripts. HTBI primers were employed in a first-round RT-PCR of the TCR CDR3. TCRdb processed the multiplex PCR reads anew with MiXCR; each CDR3 protein has one entry. This sample has 360,000 or so distinct CDR3 sequences, with 13% to 15% found just once. Broader study findings: Within blood appeared most thyroid clonotypes that had expanded above 0.001.

V and J are TRBV6-1 and TRBJ2-7; D tentatively reads TRBD1 or TRBD2 (5 bases each). This sequence was found in a woman aged 55-69 years with Graves' ophthalmopathy. Sequencing used blood. CDR3 in DNA: TGTGCCAGCAGTTTGGGACCCAACTCCTACGAGCAGTACTTC. Translation gives CASSLGPNSYEQYF.